One T cell receptor beta chain is described in this entry. No antigen is known for it. Sequenced by immunoSEQ multiplex PCR; TCRdb stores in-frame clones only, minus some. The table lists 55,000 to 80,000 clones, roughly three quarters of them singletons. The CDR3 sequence is 14 residues long. V lost 4 bases and J lost 0, with 8 bases in between. CDR1 is SGHTA, CDR2 FQGTGA, per germline. The data were taken from a study of T cell responses to AZD1222 COVID-19 vaccine. Study-level findings and limits: Among the donors, most were white British and more were female, and clonal diversity was possibly underestimated. Vaccination with two AZD1222 doses was followed by a rise in Spike-specific TCR breadth and depth. Sampling that yielded the repertoires occurred only after the peak T cell response. Spike was spanned by vaccine-associated CD4 TCRs, which were dominant at 160-218 and 743-854.

The gene calls are TRBV7-3 and TRBJ2-3; D not resolved. The sample consisted of peripheral blood, taken on day 0 of AZD1222 vaccination. The source of this sequence is an adult in good health. The CDR3 reads CASSSQASTDTQYF. In nucleotides, the CDR3 is TGTGCCAGCAGCTCCCAAGCGAGCACAGATACGCAGTATTTT.